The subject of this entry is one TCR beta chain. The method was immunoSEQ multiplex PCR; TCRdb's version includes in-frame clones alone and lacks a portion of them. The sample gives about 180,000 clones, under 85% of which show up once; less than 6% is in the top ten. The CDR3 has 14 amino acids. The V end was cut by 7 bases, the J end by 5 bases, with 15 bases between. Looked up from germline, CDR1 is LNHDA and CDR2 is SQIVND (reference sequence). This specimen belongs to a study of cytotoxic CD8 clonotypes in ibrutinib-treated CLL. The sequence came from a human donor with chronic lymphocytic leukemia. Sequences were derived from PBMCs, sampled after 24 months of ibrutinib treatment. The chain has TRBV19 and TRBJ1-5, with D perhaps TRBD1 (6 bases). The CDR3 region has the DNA TGTGCCAGTACCGGGGGCACTTCCTATCAGCCCCAGCATTTT. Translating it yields CASTGGTSYQPQHF.